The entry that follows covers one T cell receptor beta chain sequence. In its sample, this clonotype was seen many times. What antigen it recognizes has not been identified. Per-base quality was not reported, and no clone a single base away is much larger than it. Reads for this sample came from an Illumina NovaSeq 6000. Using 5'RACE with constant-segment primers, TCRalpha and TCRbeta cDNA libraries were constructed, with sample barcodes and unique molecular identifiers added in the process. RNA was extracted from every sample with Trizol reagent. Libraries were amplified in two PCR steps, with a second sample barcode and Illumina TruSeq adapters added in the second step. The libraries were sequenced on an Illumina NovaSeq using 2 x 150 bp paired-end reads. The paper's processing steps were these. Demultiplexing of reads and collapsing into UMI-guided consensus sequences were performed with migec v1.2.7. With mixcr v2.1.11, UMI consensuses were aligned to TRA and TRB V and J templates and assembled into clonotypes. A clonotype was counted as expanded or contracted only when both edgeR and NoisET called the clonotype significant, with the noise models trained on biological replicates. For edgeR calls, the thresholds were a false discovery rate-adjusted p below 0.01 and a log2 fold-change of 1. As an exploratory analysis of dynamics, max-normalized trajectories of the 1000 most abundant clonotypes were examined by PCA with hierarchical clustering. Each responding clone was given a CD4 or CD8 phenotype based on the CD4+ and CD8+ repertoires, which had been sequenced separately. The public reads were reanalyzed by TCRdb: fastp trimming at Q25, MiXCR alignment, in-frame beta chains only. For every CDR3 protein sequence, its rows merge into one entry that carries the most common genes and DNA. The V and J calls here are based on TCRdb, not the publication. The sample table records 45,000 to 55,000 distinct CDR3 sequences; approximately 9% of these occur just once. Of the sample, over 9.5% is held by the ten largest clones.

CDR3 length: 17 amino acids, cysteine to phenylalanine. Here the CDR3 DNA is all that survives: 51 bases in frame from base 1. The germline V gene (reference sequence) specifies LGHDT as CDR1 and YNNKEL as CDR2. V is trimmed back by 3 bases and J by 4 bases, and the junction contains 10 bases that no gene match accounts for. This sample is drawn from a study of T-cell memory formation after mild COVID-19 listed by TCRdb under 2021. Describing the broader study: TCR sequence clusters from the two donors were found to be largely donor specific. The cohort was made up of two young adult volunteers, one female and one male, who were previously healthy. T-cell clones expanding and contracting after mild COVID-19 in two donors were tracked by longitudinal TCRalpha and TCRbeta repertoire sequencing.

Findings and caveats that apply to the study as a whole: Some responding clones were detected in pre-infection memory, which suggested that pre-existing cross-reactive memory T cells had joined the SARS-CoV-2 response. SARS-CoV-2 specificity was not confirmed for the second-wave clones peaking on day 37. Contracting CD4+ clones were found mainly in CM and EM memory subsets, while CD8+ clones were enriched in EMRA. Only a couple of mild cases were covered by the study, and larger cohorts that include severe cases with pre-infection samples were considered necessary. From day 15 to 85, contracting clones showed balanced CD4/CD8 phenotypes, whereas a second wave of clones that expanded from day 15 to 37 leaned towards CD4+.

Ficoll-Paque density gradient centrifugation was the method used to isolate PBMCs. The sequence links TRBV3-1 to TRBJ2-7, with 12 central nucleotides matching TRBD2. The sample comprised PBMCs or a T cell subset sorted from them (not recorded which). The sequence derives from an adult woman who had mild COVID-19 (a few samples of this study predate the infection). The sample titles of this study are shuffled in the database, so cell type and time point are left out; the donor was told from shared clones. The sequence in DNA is TGTGCCAGCAGCCATTCGACTAGCGGGAGATCCAAGTACGAGCAGTACTTC. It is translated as CASSHSTSGRSKYEQYF.